These 19 T cell receptor beta chains share one sample of origin, sequenced in a study of T cells expressing NK-cell markers. TCRdb reprocessed the 5' RACE reads, keeping one entry per CDR3 protein, no DNA. The sample includes 500,000 to 700,000 distinct CDR3 sequences. Sequenced sample: blood T cells: a sorted CD56 or NKG2C T cell subset, CD4+ or CD8+ T cells, or bulk PBMC T cells (not recorded which). The receptors derive from a man between 18 and 29 years old in good health.

This chain joins TRBV5-1 and TRBJ2-5; TCRdb reports TRBD2, a call that lacks DNA to check it against. The germline V gene encodes CDR1 SGHRS and CDR2 YFSETQ. The CDR3 sequence is 16 residues long. The CDR3 is CASSLERAGTQETQYF. Full variable domain (missing parts from reference TRBV5-1 and TRBJ2-5): KAGVTQTPRYLIKTRGQQVTLSCSPISGHRSVSWYQQTPGQGLQFLFEYFSETQRNKGNFPGRFSGRQFSNSRSEMNVSTLELGDSALYLCASSLERAGTQETQYFGPGTRLLVL.

The chain has TRBV2 and TRBJ2-7. Per the germline V gene, CDR1 is SNHLY and CDR2 is FYNNEI. The CDR3 sequence is 13 residues long. This CDR3 is CASSEALAVEQYF.

This sequence joins TRBV15 and TRBJ2-3; TCRdb picks TRBD2, but there is no DNA to check that call. This CDR3 has 16 residues. CDR1 LNHNV and CDR2 YYDKDF come from the germline V gene (reference sequence). CDR3 in amino acids: CATSRGDGSGTDTQYF.

This CDR3 is CASSDSVGAGIYEQYF. V is TRBV6-4 and J is TRBJ2-7; no DNA is available, so the TRBD1 call from TCRdb remains unchecked. Looked up from germline, CDR1 is MRHNA and CDR2 is SNTAGT. The CDR3 sequence is 16 residues long.

The chain is built from TRBV7-9 and TRBJ2-1; as DNA is missing, the TRBD2 call by TCRdb cannot be tested. The CDR3 runs to 12 residues. The germline gives CDR1 SEHNR, CDR2 FQNEAQ (reference sequence). Here the CDR3 reads CAVAGSYNEQFF.

The rearrangement links TRBV12-3 or TRBV12-4 to TRBJ2-1; TCRdb designates TRBD1, a call that cannot be tested without DNA. The CDR3 has 13 residues. The CDR3 sequence: CASSLQGVNEQFF.

The chain recombines TRBV7-8 with TRBJ2-2; TCRdb lists TRBD1, though no DNA is available to test this call. The CDR3 contains 15 residues. Germline CDR1 SGHVS, CDR2 FQNEAQ. CDR3 sequence: CASSLGRGSTGELFF.

The rearrangement links TRBV30 to TRBJ2-1; no DNA is available, so the TRBD1 call from TCRdb remains unchecked. The CDR3 totals 14 residues. The germline gives CDR1 GTSNPN, CDR2 SVGIG (reference sequence). The chain's CDR3 is CAWTQGAVFNEQFF.

The chain couples TRBV6-1 to TRBJ1-1; as DNA is missing, the TRBD1 call by TCRdb cannot be tested. This CDR3 comprises 14 residues. Per germline, CDR1 MNHNS and CDR2 SASEGT. The CDR3 protein is CASRGQGGNTEAFF.

The genes are TRBV27 and TRBJ1-5; the D gene TCRdb calls, TRBD1, cannot be checked with no DNA. The germline gives CDR1 MNHEY, CDR2 SMNVEV (reference sequence). The CDR3 extends over 13 amino acids. CDR3 in amino acids: CASSELTGQPQHF.

The gene calls are TRBV20-1 and TRBJ2-3; TCRdb outputs TRBD1, but without DNA this stays unchecked. There are 14 residues in the CDR3. CDR1 DFQATT and CDR2 SNEGSKA come from the germline V gene (reference sequence). CDR3 sequence reads: CSARRGARADTQYF.

V is TRBV10-3 and J is TRBJ2-5; checking the TCRdb D call of TRBD1 is not possible without DNA. Germline V gene sequence: CDR1 ENHRY, CDR2 SYGVKD. The CDR3 contains 14 residues. The CDR3 is CAIRPGGPQETQYF.

The chain couples TRBV9 to TRBJ2-6; TCRdb names TRBD1, which stays unverified in the absence of DNA. In germline, CDR1 is SGDLS, CDR2 YYNGEE. The CDR3 consists of 15 residues. CDR3 protein: CASSVGGSGANVLTF. The full variable domain, its missing parts supplied by reference TRBV9 and TRBJ2-6, is DSGVTQTPKHLITATGQRVTLRCSPRSGDLSVYWYQQSLDQGLQFLIQYYNGEERAKGNILERFSAQQFPDLHSELNLSSLELGDSALYFCASSVGGSGANVLTFGAGSRLTVL.

The rearrangement links TRBV27 to TRBJ2-3; with no DNA, the TCRdb D assignment of TRBD1 cannot be verified. Looked up from germline, CDR1 is MNHEY and CDR2 is SMNVEV (reference sequence). The CDR3 is 17 amino acids. The CDR3: CASRKVPRTDFTDTQYF.

This sequence joins TRBV20-1 and TRBJ2-1; the D call from TCRdb, TRBD2, cannot be confirmed without DNA. The CDR3 totals 15 residues. CDR1 and CDR2 from the germline V gene are DFQATT and SNEGSKA (reference sequence). This CDR3 reads CSARSSGGTANEQFF.

The CDR3: CATSRSGQGRTEAFF. V is TRBV15 and J is TRBJ1-1; the TCRdb call, TRBD1, lacks DNA for checking. Germline lookup yields CDR1 LNHNV and CDR2 YYDKDF (reference sequence). The CDR3 is made up of 15 amino acids.

V gene TRBV24-1 combines with J gene TRBJ2-1; the TCRdb call, TRBD2, lacks DNA for checking. This CDR3 is 14 amino acids long. CDR1 and CDR2 from the germline V gene are KGHDR and SFDVKD. This chain's CDR3 is CATSATTSLNEQFF.

This sequence joins TRBV28 and TRBJ1-2. The germline gives CDR1 MDHEN, CDR2 SYDVKM. This CDR3 region has 14 residues. The CDR3 is CASRLIPDSYGYTF.

The chain couples TRBV5-1 to TRBJ2-3; with no DNA, the TCRdb D assignment of TRBD1 cannot be verified. The CDR3 loop spans 16 amino acids. Germline CDR1 is SGHRS and CDR2 is YFSETQ. The CDR3 region is CASSLFGTGSLDTQYF.